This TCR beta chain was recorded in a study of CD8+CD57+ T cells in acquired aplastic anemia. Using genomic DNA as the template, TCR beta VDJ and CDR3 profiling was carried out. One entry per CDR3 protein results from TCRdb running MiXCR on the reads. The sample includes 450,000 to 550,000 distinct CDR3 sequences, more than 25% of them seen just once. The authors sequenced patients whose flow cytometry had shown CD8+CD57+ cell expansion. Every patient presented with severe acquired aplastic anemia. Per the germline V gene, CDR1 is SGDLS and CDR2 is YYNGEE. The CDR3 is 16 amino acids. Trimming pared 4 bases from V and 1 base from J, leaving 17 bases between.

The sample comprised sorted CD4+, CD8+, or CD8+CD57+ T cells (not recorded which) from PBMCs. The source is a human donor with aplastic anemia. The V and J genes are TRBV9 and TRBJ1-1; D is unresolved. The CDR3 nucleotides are TGTGCCAGCAGCCCCCATGTTGTTTCGGGGAACACTGAAGCTTTCTTT. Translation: CASSPHVVSGNTEAFF.